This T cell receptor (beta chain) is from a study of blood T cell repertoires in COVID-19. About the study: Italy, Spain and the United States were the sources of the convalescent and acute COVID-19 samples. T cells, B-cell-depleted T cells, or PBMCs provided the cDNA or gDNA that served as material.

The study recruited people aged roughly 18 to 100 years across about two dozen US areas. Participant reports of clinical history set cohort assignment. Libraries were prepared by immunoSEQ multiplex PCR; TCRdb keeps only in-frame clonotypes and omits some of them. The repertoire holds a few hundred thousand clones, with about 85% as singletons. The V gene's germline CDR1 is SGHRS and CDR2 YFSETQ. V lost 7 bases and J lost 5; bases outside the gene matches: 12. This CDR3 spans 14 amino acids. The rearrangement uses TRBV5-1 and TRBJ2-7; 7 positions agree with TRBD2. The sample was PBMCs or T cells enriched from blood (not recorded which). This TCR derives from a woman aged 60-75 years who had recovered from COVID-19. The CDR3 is CASGRDYDDHEQYF. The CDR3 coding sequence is TGCGCCAGCGGCAGGGACTACGATGACCACGAGCAGTACTTC. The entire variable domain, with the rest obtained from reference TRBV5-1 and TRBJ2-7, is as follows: KAGVTQTPRYLIKTRGQQVTLSCSPISGHRSVSWYQQTPGQGLQFLFEYFSETQRNKGNFPGRFSGRQFSNSRSEMNVSTLELGDSALYLCASGRDYDDHEQYFGPGTRLTVT.